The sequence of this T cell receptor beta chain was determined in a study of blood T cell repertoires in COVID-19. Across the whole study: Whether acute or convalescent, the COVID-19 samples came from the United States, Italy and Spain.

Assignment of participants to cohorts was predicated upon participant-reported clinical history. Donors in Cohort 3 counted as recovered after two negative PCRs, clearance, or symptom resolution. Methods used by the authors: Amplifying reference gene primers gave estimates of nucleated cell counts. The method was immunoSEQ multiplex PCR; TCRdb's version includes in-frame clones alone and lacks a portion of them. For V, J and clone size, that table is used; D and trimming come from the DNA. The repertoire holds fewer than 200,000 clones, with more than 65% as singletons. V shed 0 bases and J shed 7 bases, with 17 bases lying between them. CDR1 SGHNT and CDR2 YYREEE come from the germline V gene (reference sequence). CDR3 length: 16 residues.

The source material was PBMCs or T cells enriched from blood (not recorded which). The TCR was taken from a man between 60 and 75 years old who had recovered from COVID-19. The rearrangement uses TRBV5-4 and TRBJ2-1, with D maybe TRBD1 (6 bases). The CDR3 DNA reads TGTGCCAGCAGCTTGGCCGTCGGACAGACGGGGAATGAGCAGTTCTTC. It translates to CASSLAVGQTGNEQFF.